The 7 T cell receptor beta chains given below trace back to one sample, sequenced in a study of control samples from healthy donors and cancer patients. The assay was immunoSEQ multiplex PCR, and TCRdb's table has in-frame clones only and misses some. The sample includes fewer than 95,000 clones, 86% of them seen just once. The sample taken for sequencing was blood. The source is a young man in good health.

The rearrangement links TRBV5-1 to TRBJ1-1, with D perhaps TRBD1 (6 bases). CDR3 size: 14 residues. The V and J ends lost 2 bases and 1 base respectively, with 9 bases between them. Germline CDR1 reads SGHRS; CDR2 reads YFSETQ. The CDR3 nucleotides are TGCGCCAGCAGCTTAACAGGGACGAACACTGAAGCTTTCTTT. Protein sequence: CASSLTGTNTEAFF.

This clone appeared a single time. The V and J genes are TRBV2 and TRBJ2-7; D might be TRBD1 or TRBD2, each matching 5 bases. CDR1 and CDR2 (germline): SNHLY, FYNNEI. Deletions cut 6 bases from V and 2 bases from J, with 8 bases between. The CDR3 contains 12 residues. In DNA, the CDR3 is TGTGCCAGCAGGGGGGAAGCCTACGAGCAGTACTTC. This codes for CASRGEAYEQYF. The full variable domain, in which reference TRBV2 and TRBJ2-7 provide the parts outside the CDR3, is EPEVTQTPSHQVTQMGQEVILRCVPISNHLYFYWYRQILGQKVEFLVSFYNNEISEKSEIFDDQFSVERPDGSNFTLKIRSTKLEDSAMYFCASRGEAYEQYFGPGTRLTVT.

The CDR3 region is CASSQDWLGGHYGYTF. The CDR3 nucleotides are TGCGCCAGCAGCCAAGATTGGTTGGGCGGGCACTATGGCTACACCTTC. This chain links TRBV4-1 with TRBJ1-2, with D unresolved. CDR1 and CDR2 (germline): MGHRA, YSYEKL. The V and J ends lost 0 bases and 3 bases respectively, with 14 bases between them. The CDR3 is 16 amino acids.

The V and J genes are TRBV25-1 and TRBJ1-1; D gene uncertain. Germline V lookup: CDR1 MGHDK, CDR2 SYGVNS. This CDR3 is built from 15 residues. The V end was cut by 0 bases, the J end by 1 base, with 9 bases between. CDR3 sequence reads: CASSEYAGPNTEAFF. CDR3 coding DNA: TGTGCCAGCAGTGAATACGCAGGCCCGAACACTGAAGCTTTCTTT.

The gene calls are TRBV18 and TRBJ1-2; D unclear. The CDR3 runs 14 residues. V lost 1 base to trimming and J lost 2 bases, with 8 bases between them. CDR1 KGHSH and CDR2 LQKENI come from the germline V gene. The CDR3 nucleotides are TGTGCCAGCTCACCACAGGGTGCCAACTATGGCTACACCTTC. This gives the protein CASSPQGANYGYTF.

This clone was seen a handful of times. V usage is TRBV12-5 and J usage is TRBJ1-5; tentative D call: TRBD1 (6 bases). Looked up from germline, CDR1 is LGHNT and CDR2 is FRNRAP. This CDR3 region has 16 residues. The ends were cut back, 4 bases at V and 2 bases at J, with 15 bases in the middle. In nucleotides, the CDR3 is TGTGCTAGTGGTTCTATACAGGGACGGGGCAATCAGCCCCAGCATTTT. Translating gives CASGSIQGRGNQPQHF.

The rearrangement joins TRBV3-1 (or the pseudogene TRBV3-2) to TRBJ1-2; the D gene is possibly TRBD1 (6 bases). V lost 1 base and J 6 bases, leaving 12 bases between the germline ends. The CDR3 has 14 residues. The germline V gene encodes CDR1 LGHDT and CDR2 YNNKEL (reference sequence). Here the CDR3 reads CASSQAGQRHGYTF. In nucleotides, the CDR3 is TGTGCCAGCAGCCAAGCCGGACAGAGGCATGGCTACACCTTC.